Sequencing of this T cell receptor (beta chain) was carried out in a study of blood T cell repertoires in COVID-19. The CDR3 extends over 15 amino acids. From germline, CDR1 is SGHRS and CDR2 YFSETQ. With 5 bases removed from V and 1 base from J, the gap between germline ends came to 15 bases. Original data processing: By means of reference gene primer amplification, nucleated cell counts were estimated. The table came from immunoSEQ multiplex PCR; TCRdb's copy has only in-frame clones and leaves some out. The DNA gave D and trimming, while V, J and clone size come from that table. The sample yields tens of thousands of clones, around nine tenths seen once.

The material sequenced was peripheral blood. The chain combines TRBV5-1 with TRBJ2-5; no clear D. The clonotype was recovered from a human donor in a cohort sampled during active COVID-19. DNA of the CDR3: TGCGCCAGCAGTCTCCGTGAAGCGCCCCAAGAGACCCAGTACTTC. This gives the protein CASSLREAPQETQYF.